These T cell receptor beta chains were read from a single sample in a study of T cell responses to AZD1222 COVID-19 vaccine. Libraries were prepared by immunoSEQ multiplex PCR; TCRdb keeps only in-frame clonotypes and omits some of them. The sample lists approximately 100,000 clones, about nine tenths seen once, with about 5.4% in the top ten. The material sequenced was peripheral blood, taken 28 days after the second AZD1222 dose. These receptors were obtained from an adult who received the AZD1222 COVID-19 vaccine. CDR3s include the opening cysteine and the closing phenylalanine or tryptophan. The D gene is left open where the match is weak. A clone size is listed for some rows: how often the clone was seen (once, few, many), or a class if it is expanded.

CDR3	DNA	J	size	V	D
CASRFSYNSPLHF	TGTGCCAGCCGGTTCTCCTATAATTCACCCCTCCACTTT	TRBJ1-6	NA	TRBV6-5	NA
CASSLSRGLGGANVLTF	TGCGCCAGCAGCCTATCGAGGGGGCTAGGTGGGGCCAACGTCCTGACTTTC	TRBJ2-6	NA	TRBV5-1	TRBD1
CASRRTGSYEQYF	TGTGCCAGTCGGAGGACGGGGTCCTACGAGCAGTACTTC	TRBJ2-7	once	TRBV19	NA
CASSQQEPGTSYEQYF	TGCGCCAGCAGCCAGCAAGAGCCAGGGACGTCCTACGAGCAGTACTTC	TRBJ2-7	NA	TRBV4-3	NA
CASSYSEGGYGYTF	TGTGCCAGCAGTTACTCGGAAGGGGGCTATGGCTACACCTTC	TRBJ1-2	NA	TRBV6-5	NA
CATSVRGDEQYF	TGTGCCACCAGCGTCAGGGGTGACGAGCAGTACTTC	TRBJ2-7	NA	TRBV24-1	NA
CASSFSPVTYEQYF	TGTGCCAGCAGTTTTTCCCCGGTTACCTACGAGCAGTACTTC	TRBJ2-7	NA	TRBV28	NA
CSVETGRNMNTEAFF	TGCAGCGTCGAAACCGGACGGAACATGAACACTGAAGCTTTCTTT	TRBJ1-1	NA	TRBV29-1	NA
CASSPRQTAGGYTF	TGTGCCAGCAGCCCTCGACAGACCGCGGGGGGCTACACCTTC	TRBJ1-2	NA	TRBV5-8	NA
CASSALTGKTEAFF	TGTGCCAGTAGTGCCCTGACTGGGAAGACTGAAGCTTTCTTT	TRBJ1-1	NA	TRBV19	NA
CASSARGDGSSEQYF	TGTGCCAGCAGCGCGAGGGGGGACGGCTCTAGTGAGCAGTACTTC	TRBJ2-7	NA	TRBV9	NA
CATSIRHEKLFF	TGTGCCACCAGCATACGCCATGAAAAACTGTTTTTT	TRBJ1-4	NA	TRBV15	NA
CASRDGRTGTNYGYTF	TGTGCCAGCAGGGACGGACGGACAGGGACTAACTATGGCTACACCTTC	TRBJ1-2	NA	TRBV28	TRBD1
CASSFGFRDPEAFF	TGTGCCAGCAGCTTTGGCTTCAGGGACCCCGAAGCTTTCTTT	TRBJ1-1	once	TRBV7-8	NA